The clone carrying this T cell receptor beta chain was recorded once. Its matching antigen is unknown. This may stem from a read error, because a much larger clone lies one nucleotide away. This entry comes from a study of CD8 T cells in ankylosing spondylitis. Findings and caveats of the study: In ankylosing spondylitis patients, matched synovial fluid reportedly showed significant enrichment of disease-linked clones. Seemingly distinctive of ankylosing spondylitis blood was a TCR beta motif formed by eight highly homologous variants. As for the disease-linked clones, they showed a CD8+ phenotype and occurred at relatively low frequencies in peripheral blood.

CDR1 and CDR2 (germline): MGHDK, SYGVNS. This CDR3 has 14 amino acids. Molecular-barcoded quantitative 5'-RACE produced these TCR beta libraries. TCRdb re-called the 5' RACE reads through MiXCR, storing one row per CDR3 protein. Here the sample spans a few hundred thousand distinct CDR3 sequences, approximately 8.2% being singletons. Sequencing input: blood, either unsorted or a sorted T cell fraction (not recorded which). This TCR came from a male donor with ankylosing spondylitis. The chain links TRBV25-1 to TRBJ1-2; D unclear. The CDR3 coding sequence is TGTGCCAGCAGTGAATCCGTGACATCTTTTGGCTACGCCTTC. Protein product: CASSESVTSFGYAF.